What follows are 23 T cell receptor beta chains derived from one specimen sequenced in a study of human T cells and chemical hapten exposure. From the RACE reads, TCRdb called clonotypes with MiXCR, one entry per CDR3 protein. The table has roughly 74,000 distinct CDR3 sequences, 25% to 40% seen once; the top ten hold around 8.9%. The time point was: patch test 1, 2 weeks after DPC sensitization. Noted treatment: therapeutic diphenylcyclopropenone sensitization with weekly scalp DPC. The sample was whole blood, taken in connection with sensitization to the hapten diphenylcyclopropenone (DPC). The source of these receptors is a man in his forties with alopecia areata. Some clones in this sample may be carry-over from other donors' samples.

V and J are TRBV28 and TRBJ2-3; TRBD2 matches 9 bases. This CDR3 is 16 amino acids long. CDR1 is MDHEN, CDR2 SYDVKM, per germline. V lost 5 bases, J lost 1 base, and 7 bases stayed unmatched. The CDR3 loop reads CASSPLAGEGTDTQYF. The CDR3 nucleotides read TGTGCCAGCAGTCCTTTAGCGGGAGAGGGCACAGATACGCAGTATTTT. Using reference TRBV28 and TRBJ2-3 for the parts outside the CDR3, the full variable domain is DVKVTQSSRYLVKRTGEKVFLECVQDMDHENMFWYRQDPGLGLRLIYFSYDVKMKEKGDIPEGYSVSREKKERFSLILESASTNQTSMYLCASSPLAGEGTDTQYFGPGTRLTVL.

This chain connects TRBV13 to TRBJ2-4; 8 nucleotides align to TRBD2. This CDR3 has 14 amino acids. Germline loops: CDR1 PRHDT, CDR2 FYEKMQ (reference sequence). V shed 6 bases, J shed 7 bases, and the junction held 8 bases outside the gene matches. In DNA form, the CDR3 reads TGTGCCAGCAGACGAGCGGGAGATAGTAACATTCAGTACTTC. Protein: CASRRAGDSNIQYF.

CDR3 sequence: CAWGTGGYEQYF. CDR3 in DNA: TGTGCCTGGGGGACAGGGGGCTACGAGCAGTACTTC. The chain links TRBV30 to TRBJ2-7, with TRBD1 identical over 11 bases. The germline CDR1 and CDR2 sequences are GTSNPN and SVGIG (reference sequence). This CDR3 is built from 12 residues. J gave up 3 bases and V 5 bases, and 0 bases lay outside the gene matches.

The chain's CDR3 is CASSHRDGRNEKLFF. The CDR3, as DNA: TGTGCCAGCAGCCACCGGGACGGAAGGAATGAAAAACTGTTTTTT. The chain recombines TRBV7-2 with TRBJ1-4; a weak D match, TRBD1 (5 bases). Trimming pared 5 bases from V and 5 bases from J, leaving 15 bases between. This CDR3 has 15 residues. Germline values: CDR1 SGHTA, CDR2 FQGNSA. The variable domain in full, with the rest retrieved from reference TRBV7-2 and TRBJ1-4, is GAGVSQSPSNKVTEKGKDVELRCDPISGHTALYWYRQSLGQGLEFLIYFQGNSAPDKSGLPSDRFSAERTGGSVSTLTIQRTQQEDSAVYLCASSHRDGRNEKLFFGSGTQLSVL.

V and J are TRBV5-1 and TRBJ2-3; TRBD2 matches 12 bases. The CDR3 is 16 amino acids. Germline assignment: CDR1 SGHRS and CDR2 YFSETQ. The V and J ends lost 2 bases and 6 bases, in that order; junction bases with no gene match: 7. The CDR3 spells CASSLLAGGQGDTQYF. CDR3 DNA: TGCGCCAGCAGCTTACTAGCGGGAGGTCAGGGGGATACGCAGTATTTT. The whole variable domain, remainder taken from reference TRBV5-1 and TRBJ2-3, is KAGVTQTPRYLIKTRGQQVTLSCSPISGHRSVSWYQQTPGQGLQFLFEYFSETQRNKGNFPGRFSGRQFSNSRSEMNVSTLELGDSALYLCASSLLAGGQGDTQYFGPGTRLTVL.

This clonotype appeared once. The chain is built from TRBV6-6 and TRBJ1-1; unclear D gene. CDR3 size: 12 residues. In germline, CDR1 is MNHNY, CDR2 SVGAGI (reference sequence). The V and J ends lost 7 bases and 0 bases respectively, with 6 bases between them. The CDR3 protein is CASNRMNTEAFF. In DNA, the CDR3 is TGTGCCAGCAACAGAATGAACACTGAAGCTTTCTTT.

V usage is TRBV27 and J usage is TRBJ2-7, with TRBD2 identical over 12 bases. The CDR3 runs to 14 residues. J lost 2 bases, V lost 6 bases, and 2 bases had no gene match. Germline V gene sequence: CDR1 MNHEY, CDR2 SMNVEV (reference sequence). The CDR3 DNA sequence: TGTGCCAGCAGCCTAGCGGGAGGGCCCTACGAGCAGTACTTC. Its translation is CASSLAGGPYEQYF.

This clonotype has a handful of counts. The gene calls are TRBV12-3 or TRBV12-4 and TRBJ1-1; weak D call: TRBD1 (6 bases). Trimming cost V 6 bases and J 8 bases, with 10 bases left between them. The CDR3 consists of 11 residues. CDR3 region: CASRTGTEAFF. As DNA, the CDR3 is TGTGCCAGCAGGACCGGGACAGAAGCTTTCTTT.

This clonotype was observed a few times. V usage is TRBV5-1 and J usage is TRBJ2-5; D is ambiguous. The V end was cut by 1 base, the J end by 3 bases, with 13 bases between. There are 15 residues in the CDR3. The germline V gene has CDR1 SGHRS and CDR2 YFSETQ. CDR3 in amino acids: CASSLSASLKETQYF. The CDR3 DNA reads as TGCGCCAGCAGCTTGTCGGCGAGCTTAAAAGAGACCCAGTACTTC.

This sequence joins TRBV4-1 and TRBJ1-1; D gene ambiguous. This CDR3 is built from 14 residues. CDR1 is MGHRA, CDR2 YSYEKL, per germline. V was trimmed by 6 bases and J by 1 base, leaving 12 bases between them. This CDR3 reads CASRGLLKNTEAFF. The CDR3, as DNA: TGCGCCAGCAGGGGCCTATTAAAGAACACTGAAGCTTTCTTT.

The chain is built from TRBV7-2 and TRBJ1-1, with D maybe TRBD1 (5 bases). The CDR3 extends over 15 amino acids. Germline loops: CDR1 SGHTA, CDR2 FQGNSA. V was pared by 2 bases and J by 1 base, with 11 bases between. The CDR3, as DNA: TGTGCCAGCAGCTTAACTATCAGGGCGAACACTGAAGCTTTCTTT. Residues: CASSLTIRANTEAFF.

This clonotype was detected only a few times. The genes are TRBV9 and TRBJ2-3; a weak D match, TRBD2 (7 bases). The CDR3 is 16 amino acids. The germline gives CDR1 SGDLS, CDR2 YYNGEE. Deletions cut 0 bases from V and 3 bases from J, with 14 bases between. The CDR3 DNA follows: TGTGCCAGCAGCGTAGGCGAGGGAGGGACAACAGATACGCAGTATTTT. This translates into CASSVGEGGTTDTQYF.

This clonotype came up many times. The J gene is TRBJ2-2, the V gene TRBV12-3 or TRBV12-4; D gene unclear. V lost 3 bases and J 0 bases, leaving 8 bases between the germline ends. This CDR3 spans 15 amino acids. For the CDR3, the DNA is TGTGCCAGCAGTTTGTGGGGATCGAACACCGGGGAGCTGTTTTTT. This codes for CASSLWGSNTGELFF.

This clonotype was seen a handful of times. This rearrangement joins TRBV6-2 or TRBV6-3 to TRBJ1-5; possible D gene TRBD1, 6 bases. The V end was cut by 2 bases, the J end by 5 bases, with 13 bases between. CDR3 length: 15 residues. Germline V CDR1 and CDR2: MNHEY, SVGEGT. Written as DNA, the CDR3 is TGTGCCAGCAGTTACGATCGGACAGCCGATCAGCCCCAGCATTTT. It translates to CASSYDRTADQPQHF.

This clonotype was seen only a few times. V usage is TRBV7-6 and J usage is TRBJ2-3; possibly TRBD1 or TRBD2 for D (7 bases each). The V end was cut by 5 bases, the J end by 4 bases, with 13 bases between. From germline, CDR1 is SGHVS and CDR2 FNYEAQ. The CDR3 has 14 amino acids. CDR3 sequence: CASSPGGGADTQYF. CDR3 DNA: TGTGCCAGCAGCCCAGGGGGGGGGGCAGATACGCAGTATTTT.

V is TRBV10-3 and J is TRBJ2-7; TRBD1 agrees at 9 bases. J was trimmed by 0 bases and V by 2 bases; bases with no gene match: 2. The CDR3 spans 15 residues. Per germline, CDR1 ENHRY and CDR2 SYGVKD. The CDR3 is CAISEPDRGSYEQYF. The DNA of the CDR3 is TGTGCCATCAGTGAGCCGGACAGGGGCTCCTACGAGCAGTACTTC.

The chain combines TRBV7-2 with TRBJ1-2, with 9 positions matching TRBD1. Germline CDR1 and CDR2: SGHTA and FQGNSA. The CDR3 extends over 15 amino acids. V was pared by 1 base and J by 4 bases, with 4 bases of the junction left unmatched. The CDR3 sequence: CASSLVGTGTYGYTF. CDR3 DNA sequence: TGTGCCAGCAGCTTAGTGGGGACAGGGACCTATGGCTACACCTTC.

Only a few counts were recorded for this clonotype. The rearrangement joins TRBV28 to TRBJ2-4; possible D gene TRBD2, 6 bases. The V gene lost 2 bases and the J gene lost 10 bases, with 15 bases spanning the gap. The CDR3 loop spans 14 amino acids. CDR1 and CDR2 from the germline V gene are MDHEN and SYDVKM. CDR3 nucleotides: TGTGCCAGCAGTTTAGGAGTGGGCCGGGGGATTCAGTACTTC. It codes for CASSLGVGRGIQYF.

A few counts support this clonotype. This chain uses TRBV29-1 with TRBJ2-2, with 11 bases lining up with TRBD1. This CDR3 has 15 amino acids. The germline CDR1 and CDR2 sequences are SQVTM and ANQGSEA. J was trimmed by 0 bases and V by 7 bases; bases with no gene match: 4. The CDR3 is CSALGQGANTGELFF. CDR3 coding DNA: TGCAGCGCCCTGGGACAGGGGGCGAACACCGGGGAGCTGTTTTTT.

The chain links TRBV12-3 or TRBV12-4 to TRBJ2-5; 14 nucleotides match TRBD2. J was trimmed by 3 bases and V by 5 bases; bases with no gene match: 11. This CDR3 spans 18 amino acids. CDR3: CASSLGTSGSRRKETQYF. CDR3 coding DNA: TGTGCCAGCAGTCTGGGGACTAGCGGGAGTCGGCGGAAAGAGACCCAGTACTTC.

This chain joins TRBV20-1 and TRBJ2-1, with TRBD2 identical over 11 bases. The CDR3 contains 15 residues. The germline CDR1 and CDR2 sequences are DFQATT and SNEGSKA (reference sequence). The V gene end was trimmed by 1 base and the J gene end by 9 bases; junction bases not matched to a gene: 8. The CDR3 loop reads CSARASSGRKSEQFF. The DNA of the CDR3 is TGCAGTGCTAGAGCCTCTAGCGGGAGGAAGAGTGAGCAGTTCTTC.

The rearrangement links TRBV7-8 to TRBJ1-1; no clear D gene. Trimming removed 1 base at V and 0 bases at J, with 9 bases between. The germline V gene has CDR1 SGHVS and CDR2 FQNEAQ. The CDR3 length is 15 residues. The CDR3 here is CASSLVSEVNTEAFF. DNA for the CDR3: TGTGCCAGCAGCTTAGTCTCTGAGGTGAACACTGAAGCTTTCTTT.

V gene TRBV27 combines with J gene TRBJ2-7; D perhaps matches TRBD2 (6 bases). Germline V gives CDR1 MNHEY, CDR2 SMNVEV (reference sequence). With 6 bases removed from V and 5 bases from J, the gap between germline ends came to 17 bases. The CDR3 length is 14 residues. The DNA of the CDR3 is TGTGCCAGCAGCCCTGTCGGGACTCCCCACGAGCAGTACTTC. Its translation: CASSPVGTPHEQYF.